The T cell receptor beta chain under discussion was sequenced for a study of blood T cell repertoires in COVID-19. Clones were sequenced by immunoSEQ multiplex PCR, and TCRdb holds only the in-frame ones, with some missing. The sample holds approximately 65,000 clones, less than 85% seen once. The V gene end was trimmed by 6 bases and the J gene end by 8 bases; junction bases not matched to a gene: 18. Germline V gene sequence: CDR1 MDHEN, CDR2 SYDVKM. The CDR3 spans 17 residues. V usage is TRBV28 and J usage is TRBJ2-1, with 8 bases identical to TRBD2. The sample consisted of peripheral blood. The sequence was collected from a man aged 55 to 70 with acute or convalescent COVID-19. CDR3 DNA sequence: TGTGCCAGCAGGGAACTAGCGGAGGGACCAAGGGGCGATGAGCAGTTCTTC. Translating gives CASRELAEGPRGDEQFF.